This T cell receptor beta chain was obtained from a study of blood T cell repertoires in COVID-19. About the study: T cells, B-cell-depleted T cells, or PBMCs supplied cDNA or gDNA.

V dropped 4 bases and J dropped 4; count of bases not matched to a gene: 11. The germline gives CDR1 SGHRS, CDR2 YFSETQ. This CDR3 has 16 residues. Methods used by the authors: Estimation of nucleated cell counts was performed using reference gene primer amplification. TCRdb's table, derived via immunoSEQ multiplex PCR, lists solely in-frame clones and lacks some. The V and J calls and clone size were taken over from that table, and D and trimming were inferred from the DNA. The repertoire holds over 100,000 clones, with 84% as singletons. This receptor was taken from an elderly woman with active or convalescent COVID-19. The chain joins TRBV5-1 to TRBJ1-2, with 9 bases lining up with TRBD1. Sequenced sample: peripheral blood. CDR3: CASSPSGTGKAYGYTF. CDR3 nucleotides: TGCGCCAGCAGCCCATCCGGGACAGGGAAGGCCTATGGCTACACCTTC. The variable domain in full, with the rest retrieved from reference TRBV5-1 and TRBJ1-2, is KAGVTQTPRYLIKTRGQQVTLSCSPISGHRSVSWYQQTPGQGLQFLFEYFSETQRNKGNFPGRFSGRQFSNSRSEMNVSTLELGDSALYLCASSPSGTGKAYGYTFGSGTRLTVV.